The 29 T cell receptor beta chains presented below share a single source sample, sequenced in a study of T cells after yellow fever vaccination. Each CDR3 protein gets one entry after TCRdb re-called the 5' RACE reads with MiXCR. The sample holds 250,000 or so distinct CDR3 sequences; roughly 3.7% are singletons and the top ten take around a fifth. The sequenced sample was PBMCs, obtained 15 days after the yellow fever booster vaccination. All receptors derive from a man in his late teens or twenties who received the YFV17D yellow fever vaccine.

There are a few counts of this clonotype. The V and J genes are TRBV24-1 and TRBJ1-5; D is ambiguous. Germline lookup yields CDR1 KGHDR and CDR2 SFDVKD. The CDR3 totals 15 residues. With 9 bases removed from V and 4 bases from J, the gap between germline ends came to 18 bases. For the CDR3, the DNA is TGTGCCACCTGGGCGAGATCTTTTCTTAATCAGCCCCAGCATTTT. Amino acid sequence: CATWARSFLNQPQHF.

The CDR3 DNA reads as TGTGCCAGCAGTGGCGAAAATGTGGAGGGGGGCCAAGAGACCCAGTACTTC. Translation gives CASSGENVEGGQETQYF. The rearrangement links TRBV12-3 or TRBV12-4 to TRBJ2-5; D tentatively fits TRBD1 or TRBD2 (6 bases each). V was trimmed by 5 bases and J by 1 base, leaving 20 bases between them. This CDR3 is built from 17 residues.

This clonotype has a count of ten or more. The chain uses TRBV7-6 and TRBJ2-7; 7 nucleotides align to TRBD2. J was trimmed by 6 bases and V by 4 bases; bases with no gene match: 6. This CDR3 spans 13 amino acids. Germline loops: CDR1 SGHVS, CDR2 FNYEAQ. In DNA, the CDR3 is TGTGCCAGCAGCTCTAGCGGAGGCTCCGAGCAGTACTTC. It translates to CASSSSGGSEQYF.

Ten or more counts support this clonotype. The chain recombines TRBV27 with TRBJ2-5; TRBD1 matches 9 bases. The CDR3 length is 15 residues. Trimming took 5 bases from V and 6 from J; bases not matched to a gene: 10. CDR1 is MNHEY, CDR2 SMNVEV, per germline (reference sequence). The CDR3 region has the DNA TGTGCCAGCAGTAAACTTGGGACAGGGCAGAAGACCCAGTACTTC. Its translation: CASSKLGTGQKTQYF.

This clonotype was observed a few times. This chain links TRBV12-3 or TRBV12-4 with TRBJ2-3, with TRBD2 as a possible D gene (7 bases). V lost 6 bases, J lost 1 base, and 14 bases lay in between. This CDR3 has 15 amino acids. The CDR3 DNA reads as TGTGCCAGCAGGGGGGGGCTGGGCGGCACAGATACGCAGTATTTT. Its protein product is CASRGGLGGTDTQYF.

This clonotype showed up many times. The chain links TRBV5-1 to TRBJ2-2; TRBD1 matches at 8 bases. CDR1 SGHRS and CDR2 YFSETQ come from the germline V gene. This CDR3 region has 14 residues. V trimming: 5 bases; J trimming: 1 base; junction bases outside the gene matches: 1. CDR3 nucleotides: TGCGCCAGCAGTGGGACAGGGAACACCGGGGAGCTGTTTTTT. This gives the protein CASSGTGNTGELFF.

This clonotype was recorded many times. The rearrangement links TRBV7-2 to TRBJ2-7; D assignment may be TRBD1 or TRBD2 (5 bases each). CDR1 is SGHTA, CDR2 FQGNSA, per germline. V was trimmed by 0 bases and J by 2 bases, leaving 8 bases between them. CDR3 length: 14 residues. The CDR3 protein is CASSLAGVPYEQYF. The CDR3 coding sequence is TGTGCCAGCAGCTTAGCGGGGGTCCCCTACGAGCAGTACTTC.

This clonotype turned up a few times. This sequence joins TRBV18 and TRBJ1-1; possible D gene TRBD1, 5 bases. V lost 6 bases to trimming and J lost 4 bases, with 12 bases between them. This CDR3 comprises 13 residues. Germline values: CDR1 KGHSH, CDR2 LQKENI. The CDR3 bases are TGTGCCAGCTCCCAGCGGGGGTCCACTGAAGCTTTCTTT. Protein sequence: CASSQRGSTEAFF. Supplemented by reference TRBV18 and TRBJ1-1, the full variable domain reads NAGVMQNPRHLVRRRGQEARLRCSPMKGHSHVYWYRQLPEEGLKFMVYLQKENIIDESGMPKERFSAEFPKEGPSILRIQQVVRGDSAAYFCASSQRGSTEAFFGQGTRLTVV.

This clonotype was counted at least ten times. In nucleotides, the CDR3 is TGCGCCAGCAGCCAAGATTATTCCGGCGGGAACACCATATATTTT. Protein: CASSQDYSGGNTIYF. The chain is built from TRBV4-3 and TRBJ1-3; no firm D call. This CDR3 is built from 15 residues. CDR1 LGHNA and CDR2 YSLEER come from the germline V gene. The V end was cut by 0 bases, the J end by 7 bases, with 13 bases between.

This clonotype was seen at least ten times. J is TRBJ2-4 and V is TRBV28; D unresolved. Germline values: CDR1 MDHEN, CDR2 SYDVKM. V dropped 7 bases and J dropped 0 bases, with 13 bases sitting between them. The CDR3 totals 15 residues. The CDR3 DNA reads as TGTGCCAGCATAGGCAGTACCTTAGCCAAAAACATTCAGTACTTC. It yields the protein CASIGSTLAKNIQYF. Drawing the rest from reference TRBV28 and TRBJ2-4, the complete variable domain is DVKVTQSSRYLVKRTGEKVFLECVQDMDHENMFWYRQDPGLGLRLIYFSYDVKMKEKGDIPEGYSVSREKKERFSLILESASTNQTSMYLCASIGSTLAKNIQYFGAGTRLSVL.

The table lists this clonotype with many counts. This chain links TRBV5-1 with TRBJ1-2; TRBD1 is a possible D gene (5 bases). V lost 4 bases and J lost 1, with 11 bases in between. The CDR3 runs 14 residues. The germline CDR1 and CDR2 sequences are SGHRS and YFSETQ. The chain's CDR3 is CASSLLDSNYGYTF. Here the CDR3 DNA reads TGCGCCAGCAGCCTCTTAGACAGTAACTATGGCTACACCTTC. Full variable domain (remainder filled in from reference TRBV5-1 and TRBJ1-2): KAGVTQTPRYLIKTRGQQVTLSCSPISGHRSVSWYQQTPGQGLQFLFEYFSETQRNKGNFPGRFSGRQFSNSRSEMNVSTLELGDSALYLCASSLLDSNYGYTFGSGTRLTVV.

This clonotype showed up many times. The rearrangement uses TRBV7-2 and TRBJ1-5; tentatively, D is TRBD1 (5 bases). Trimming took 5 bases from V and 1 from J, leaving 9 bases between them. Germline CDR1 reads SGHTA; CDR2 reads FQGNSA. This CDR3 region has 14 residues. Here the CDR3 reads CASSAGGSNQPQHF. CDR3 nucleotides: TGTGCCAGCAGCGCTGGGGGGAGCAATCAGCCCCAGCATTTT. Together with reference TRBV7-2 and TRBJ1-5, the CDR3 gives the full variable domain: GAGVSQSPSNKVTEKGKDVELRCDPISGHTALYWYRQSLGQGLEFLIYFQGNSAPDKSGLPSDRFSAERTGGSVSTLTIQRTQQEDSAVYLCASSAGGSNQPQHFGDGTRLSIL.

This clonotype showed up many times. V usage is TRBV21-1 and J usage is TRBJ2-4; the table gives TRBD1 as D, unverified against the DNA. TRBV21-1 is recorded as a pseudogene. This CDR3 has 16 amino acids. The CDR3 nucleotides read TGTGCCAGCCGAGAACGAACCTGGGGCCTTAAAAACATTCAGTACTTC. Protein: CASRERTWGLKNIQYF.

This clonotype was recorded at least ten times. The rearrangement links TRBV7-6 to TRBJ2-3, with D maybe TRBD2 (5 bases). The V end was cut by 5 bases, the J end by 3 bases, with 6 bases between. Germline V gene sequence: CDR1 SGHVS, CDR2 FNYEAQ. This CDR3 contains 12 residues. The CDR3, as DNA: TGTGCCAGCAGCCGGGGTACAGATACGCAGTATTTT. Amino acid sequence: CASSRGTDTQYF.

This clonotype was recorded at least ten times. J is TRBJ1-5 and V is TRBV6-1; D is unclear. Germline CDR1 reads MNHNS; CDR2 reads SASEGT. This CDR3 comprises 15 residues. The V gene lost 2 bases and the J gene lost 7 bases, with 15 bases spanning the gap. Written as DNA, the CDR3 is TGTGCCAGCAGTGAAAAGATTACCCCCGGGCAGCCCCAGCATTTT. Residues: CASSEKITPGQPQHF.

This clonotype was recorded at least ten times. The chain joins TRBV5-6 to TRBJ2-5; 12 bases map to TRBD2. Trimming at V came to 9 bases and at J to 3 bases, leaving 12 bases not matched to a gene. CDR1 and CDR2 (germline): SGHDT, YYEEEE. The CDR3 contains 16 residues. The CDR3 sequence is CATPTSGGGGEETQYF. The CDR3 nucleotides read TGTGCCACCCCGACTAGCGGGGGAGGGGGGGAAGAGACCCAGTACTTC.

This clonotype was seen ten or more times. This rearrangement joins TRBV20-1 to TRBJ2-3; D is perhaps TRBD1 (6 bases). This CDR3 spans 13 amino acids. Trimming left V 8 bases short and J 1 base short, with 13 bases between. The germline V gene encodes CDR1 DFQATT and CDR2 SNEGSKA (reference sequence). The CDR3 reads CSSKAGGTDTQYF. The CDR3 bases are TGCAGTTCGAAAGCAGGGGGCACAGATACGCAGTATTTT.

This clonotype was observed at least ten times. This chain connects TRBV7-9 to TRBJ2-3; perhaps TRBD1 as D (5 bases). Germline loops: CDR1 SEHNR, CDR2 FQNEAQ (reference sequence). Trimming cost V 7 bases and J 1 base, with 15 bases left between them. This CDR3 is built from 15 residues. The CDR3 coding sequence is TGTGCCAGCACCCTGACAGACACGGGCACAGATACGCAGTATTTT. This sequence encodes CASTLTDTGTDTQYF. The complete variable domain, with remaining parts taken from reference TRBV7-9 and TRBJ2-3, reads DTGVSQNPRHKITKRGQNVTFRCDPISEHNRLYWYRQTLGQGPEFLTYFQNEAQLEKSRLLSDRFSAERPKGSFSTLEIQRTEQGDSAMYLCASTLTDTGTDTQYFGPGTRLTVL.

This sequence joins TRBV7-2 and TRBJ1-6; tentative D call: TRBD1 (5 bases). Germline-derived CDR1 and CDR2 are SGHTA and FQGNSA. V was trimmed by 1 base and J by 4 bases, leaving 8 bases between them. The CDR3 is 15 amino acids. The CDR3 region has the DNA TGTGCCAGCAGCTTAGTGGGACGGTATAATTCACCCCTCCACTTT. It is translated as CASSLVGRYNSPLHF.

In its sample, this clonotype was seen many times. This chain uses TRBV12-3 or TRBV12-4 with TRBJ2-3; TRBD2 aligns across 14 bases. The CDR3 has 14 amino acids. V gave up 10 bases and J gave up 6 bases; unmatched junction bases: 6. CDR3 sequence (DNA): TGTGCCACCCGACTAGCGGGGGGGCCGGATACGCAGTATTTT. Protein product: CATRLAGGPDTQYF.

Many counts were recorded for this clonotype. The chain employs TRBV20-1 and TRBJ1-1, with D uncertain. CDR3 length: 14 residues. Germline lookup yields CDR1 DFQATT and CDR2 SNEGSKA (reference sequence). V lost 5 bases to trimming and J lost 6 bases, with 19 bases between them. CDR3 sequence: CSARRAPAQPEAFF. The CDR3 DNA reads TGCAGTGCTCGCCGGGCCCCCGCCCAGCCTGAAGCTTTCTTT.

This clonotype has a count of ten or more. The CDR3 DNA is TGTGCCAGCAGCCCCCGGGACAGCGACGAGCAGTACGTC. Translation gives CASSPRDSDEQYV. The gene calls are TRBV7-9 and TRBJ2-7; 7 bases agree with TRBD1. CDR1 is SEHNR and CDR2 is FQNEAQ in the germline V gene (reference sequence). Losses at the gene ends were 5 bases for V and 5 bases for J; bases not matched to a gene: 6. There are 13 residues in the CDR3.

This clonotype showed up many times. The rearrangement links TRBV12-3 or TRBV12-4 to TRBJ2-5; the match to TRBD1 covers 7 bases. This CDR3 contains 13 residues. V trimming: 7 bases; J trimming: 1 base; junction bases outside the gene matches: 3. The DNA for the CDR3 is TGTGCCAGCATCAGGACAGGCCAAGAGACCCAGTACTTC. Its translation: CASIRTGQETQYF.

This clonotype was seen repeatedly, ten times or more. CDR3 bases: TGCGCCAGCAGCTTGTGGTCTCCCGGGGAGCTGTTTTTT. Protein: CASSLWSPGELFF. J is TRBJ2-2 and V is TRBV5-1; D gene ambiguous. Germline CDR1 is SGHRS and CDR2 is YFSETQ. Trimming took 1 base from V and 6 from J, leaving 7 bases between them. The CDR3 extends over 13 amino acids.

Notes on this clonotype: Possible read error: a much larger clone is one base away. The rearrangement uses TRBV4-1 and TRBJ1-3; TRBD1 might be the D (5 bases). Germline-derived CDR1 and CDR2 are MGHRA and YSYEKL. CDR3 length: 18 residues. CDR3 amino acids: CDSSPWEEGHPTGNTIYF. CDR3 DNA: TGCGACAGCAGCCCATGGGAGGAGGGGCACCCAACTGGAAACACCATATATTTT.

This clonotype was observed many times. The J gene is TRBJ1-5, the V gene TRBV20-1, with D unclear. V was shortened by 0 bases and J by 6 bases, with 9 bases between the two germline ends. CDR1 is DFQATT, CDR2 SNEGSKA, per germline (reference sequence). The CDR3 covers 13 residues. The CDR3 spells CSAREGSGQPQHF. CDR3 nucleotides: TGCAGTGCTAGAGAGGGCAGCGGTCAGCCCCAGCATTTT.

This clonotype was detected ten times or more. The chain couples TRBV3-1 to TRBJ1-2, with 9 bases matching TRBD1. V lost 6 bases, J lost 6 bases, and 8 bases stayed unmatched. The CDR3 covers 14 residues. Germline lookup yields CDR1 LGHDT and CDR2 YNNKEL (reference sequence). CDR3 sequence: CASSLQGAPNGYTF. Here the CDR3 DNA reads TGTGCCAGCAGTTTACAGGGGGCCCCGAATGGCTACACCTTC.

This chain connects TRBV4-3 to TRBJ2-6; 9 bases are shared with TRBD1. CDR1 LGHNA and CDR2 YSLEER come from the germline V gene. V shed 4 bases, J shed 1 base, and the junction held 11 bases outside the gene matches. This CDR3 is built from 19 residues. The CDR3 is CASSRAFGDRVSGANVLTF. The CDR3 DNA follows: TGCGCCAGCAGCCGGGCATTTGGGGACAGGGTATCTGGGGCCAACGTCCTGACTTTC.

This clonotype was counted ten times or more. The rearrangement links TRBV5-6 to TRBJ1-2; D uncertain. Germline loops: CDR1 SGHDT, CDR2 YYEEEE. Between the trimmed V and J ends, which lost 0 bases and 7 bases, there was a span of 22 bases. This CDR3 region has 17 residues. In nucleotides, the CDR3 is TGTGCCAGCAGCTTGGTACATGAGGTTCCGGTTAATTCTGGCTACACCTTC. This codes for CASSLVHEVPVNSGYTF.